This T cell receptor (beta chain) was observed in a study of early T cells in non-severe SARS-CoV-2 infection. Germline V gives CDR1 ENHRY, CDR2 SYGVKD. V dropped 4 bases and J dropped 2 bases, with 5 bases sitting between them. CDR3 length equals 12 residues. Each CDR3 protein gets one entry after TCRdb re-called the 5' RACE reads with MiXCR. The sample shows about 83,000 distinct CDR3 sequences, under 11% of them seen only once. The sample here was whole blood, taken at baseline. The receptor's source is an adult who was a healthcare worker with PCR-confirmed SARS-CoV-2 infection or an uninfected control (not recorded which). The chain combines TRBV10-3 with TRBJ2-5, with a tentative D call TRBD1 (5 bases). CDR3 sequence reads: CAISGTQETQYF. The CDR3 nucleotides read TGTGCCATCAGTGGGACACAAGAGACCCAGTACTTC.